This entry lists 5 T cell receptor beta chains sequenced from one sample in a study of T cells after posttransplantation cyclophosphamide. The repertoire was sequenced with immunoSEQ multiplex PCR; TCRdb's copy has only in-frame clones and lacks some. The sample records tens of thousands of clones, 86% being singletons. Source material: PBMCs. The receptors derive from a woman aged 55-70 years with a blood cancer, CMV-positive, and with a related stem cell donor.

This chain uses TRBV6-6 with TRBJ1-3; 7 bases line up with TRBD1. CDR1 and CDR2 (germline): MNHNY, SVGAGI (reference sequence). Germline trimming cut 5 bases from V and 4 bases from J; bases unmatched to any gene: 11. The CDR3 sequence is 16 residues long. DNA for the CDR3: TGTGCCAGCAGTAGGGGGCCAACAGGTACCGGAAACACCATATATTTT. As protein: CASSRGPTGTGNTIYF.

The chain employs TRBV5-8 and TRBJ2-7; tentative D call: TRBD1 (5 bases). There are 13 residues in the CDR3. V lost 0 bases and J lost 2, with 6 bases in between. Germline V lookup: CDR1 SGHTS, CDR2 YDEGEE. The chain's CDR3 is CASSLGTPYEQYF. The CDR3 region has the DNA TGTGCCAGCAGCTTGGGGACACCCTACGAGCAGTACTTC.

This chain uses TRBV29-1 with TRBJ2-2; TRBD2 agrees at 9 bases. V was pared by 5 bases and J by 4 bases, with 5 bases of the junction left unmatched. Germline loops: CDR1 SQVTM, CDR2 ANQGSEA. The CDR3 is 14 residues long. CDR3 bases: TGCAGCGTTATGACTAGCGGACCCACCGGGGAGCTGTTTTTT. This codes for CSVMTSGPTGELFF.

The chain has TRBV7-2 and TRBJ1-3; 7 bases map to TRBD1. With 2 bases clipped from V and 0 bases from J, the junction kept 4 bases outside the gene matches. The CDR3 length is 16 residues. Germline V lookup: CDR1 SGHTA, CDR2 FQGNSA. Here the CDR3 DNA reads TGTGCCAGCAGCTTACACAGGGGCCTCTCTGGAAACACCATATATTTT. It encodes CASSLHRGLSGNTIYF.

The V call is TRBV4-2, the J call TRBJ2-7; TRBD1 is a possible D gene (5 bases). Trimming shortened V by 4 bases and J by 1 base, and 8 bases separated the two germline ends. Looked up from germline, CDR1 is LGHNA and CDR2 is YNFKEQ. CDR3 size: 13 residues. Here the CDR3 reads CASSPTASYEQYF. CDR3 bases: TGTGCCAGCAGCCCGACAGCTTCCTACGAGCAGTACTTC.